Listed here are 32 T cell receptor beta chains from one sample, sequenced in a study of cytomegalovirus exposure and HLA in healthy donors. Here immunoSEQ multiplex PCR was the method, and the copy in TCRdb shows in-frame clones only, minus some. The sample records approximately 59,000 clones, about 92% being singletons. Sequencing was done on a sample of PBMCs. These receptor sequences come from a man aged 18 to 35 in good health and CMV-seropositive.

The chain has TRBV19 and TRBJ2-7, with 8 bases fitting TRBD1. CDR3 length equals 16 residues. The ends lost 5 bases at V and 3 bases at J; junction bases unmatched: 12. Germline V gene lookup returns CDR1 LNHDA and CDR2 SQIVND (reference sequence). The CDR3 reads CASSATPTGANYEQYF. Written as DNA, the CDR3 is TGTGCCAGTAGTGCCACTCCGACAGGGGCAAACTACGAGCAGTACTTC.

J is TRBJ2-5 and V is TRBV5-1; 10 bases match TRBD2. The CDR3 is made up of 15 amino acids. V shed 2 bases, J shed 7 bases, and the junction held 8 bases outside the gene matches. CDR1 and CDR2 (germline): SGHRS, YFSETQ. The chain's CDR3 is CASSFSGGTAGTQYF. CDR3 DNA: TGCGCCAGCAGCTTTAGCGGGGGGACCGCTGGGACCCAGTACTTC.

The rearrangement links TRBV15 to TRBJ2-3; 11 bases are a match to TRBD2. The CDR3 has 16 amino acids. The germline V gene encodes CDR1 LNHNV and CDR2 YYDKDF (reference sequence). Unmatched junction bases numbered 3, after V lost 1 base and J lost 3 bases. CDR3: CATSRVAGGPTDTQYF. The CDR3 region has the DNA TGTGCCACCAGCAGAGTAGCGGGAGGGCCGACAGATACGCAGTATTTT.

CDR3 loop: CASSSLISYEQYF. The DNA for the CDR3 is TGTGCCAGCAGTTCCTTAATCTCCTACGAGCAGTACTTC. The rearrangement links TRBV6-5 to TRBJ2-7, with D uncertain. With 4 bases removed from V and 0 bases from J, the gap between germline ends came to 7 bases. The CDR3 is made up of 13 amino acids. Germline lookup yields CDR1 MNHEY and CDR2 SVGAGI.

The rearrangement joins TRBV11-3 to TRBJ2-7, with D perhaps TRBD1 (6 bases). Germline loops: CDR1 SGHNT, CDR2 YENEEA. V was pared by 1 base and J by 6 bases, with 10 bases between. The CDR3 extends over 13 amino acids. In DNA form, the CDR3 reads TGTGCCAGCAGCTTAGGGTCCAGGGGCGAGCAGTACTTC. Translated: CASSLGSRGEQYF. Based on the CDR3 plus reference TRBV11-3 and TRBJ2-7, the full variable domain is EAGVVQSPRYKIIEKKQPVAFWCNPISGHNTLYWYLQNLGQGPELLIRYENEEAVDDSQLPKDRFSAERLKGVDSTLKIQPAELGDSAVYLCASSLGSRGEQYFGPGTRLTVT.

This chain uses TRBV25-1 with TRBJ1-1; 8 bases agree with TRBD1. The germline V gene encodes CDR1 MGHDK and CDR2 SYGVNS. The length of the CDR3 is 15 residues. V lost 2 bases, J lost 2 bases, and 4 bases stayed unmatched. The CDR3, as DNA: TGTGCCAGCAGTGAAGGACAGGGATCAAACACTGAAGCTTTCTTT. Amino acids: CASSEGQGSNTEAFF.

V gene TRBV7-8 combines with J gene TRBJ2-1, with 13 positions matching TRBD2. V lost 3 bases, J lost 2 bases, and 1 base stayed unmatched. Germline V gene sequence: CDR1 SGHVS, CDR2 FQNEAQ. The CDR3 runs 16 residues. Here the CDR3 reads CASSFGLAGAYNEQFF. CDR3 DNA: TGTGCCAGCAGCTTCGGACTAGCGGGAGCCTACAATGAGCAGTTCTTC.

J is TRBJ2-2 and V is TRBV13, with 8 bases lining up with TRBD2. CDR1 and CDR2 (germline): PRHDT, FYEKMQ (reference sequence). This CDR3 region has 16 residues. With V trimmed by 6 bases and J by 7 bases, 13 bases remained unmatched. The CDR3: CASSNTLAGRGGELFF. The DNA of the CDR3 is TGTGCCAGCAGTAACACTTTAGCGGGACGAGGCGGGGAGCTGTTTTTT.

The chain links TRBV6-5 to TRBJ1-1, with D hard to call. Trimming removed 4 bases from V and 4 bases from J, with 10 bases in between. The CDR3 extends over 13 amino acids. Germline V gene lookup returns CDR1 MNHEY and CDR2 SVGAGI. CDR3 loop: CASSWSPSTEAFF. In DNA, the CDR3 is TGTGCCAGCAGTTGGAGTCCGAGCACTGAAGCTTTCTTT.

This chain joins TRBV6-1 and TRBJ2-2, with 8 bases matching TRBD1. The length of the CDR3 is 16 residues. Per germline, CDR1 MNHNS and CDR2 SASEGT. Trimming removed 3 bases from V and 3 bases from J; junction bases left unmatched: 6. The CDR3 DNA is TGTGCCAGCAGTGATAGACAGGGGCGGGACACCGGGGAGCTGTTTTTT. Its protein is CASSDRQGRDTGELFF.

V gene TRBV2 combines with J gene TRBJ2-5; D is unresolved. The CDR3 runs to 16 residues. The ends were cut back, 1 base at V and 8 bases at J, with 20 bases in the middle. Germline CDR1 is SNHLY and CDR2 is FYNNEI. The CDR3 sequence is CASSEGAEFHKSTQYF. The CDR3, as DNA: TGTGCCAGCAGTGAAGGGGCAGAATTCCACAAGTCCACCCAGTACTTC.

The chain carries TRBV28 and TRBJ2-5, with D tentatively TRBD1 (5 bases). Germline assignment: CDR1 MDHEN and CDR2 SYDVKM. The CDR3 is made up of 13 amino acids. The V and J ends lost 2 bases and 2 bases respectively, with 6 bases between them. DNA for the CDR3: TGTGCCAGCAGTTTAGACAGTCAAGAGACCCAGTACTTC. It yields the protein CASSLDSQETQYF. The full variable domain, with the rest looked up from reference TRBV28 and TRBJ2-5, is DVKVTQSSRYLVKRTGEKVFLECVQDMDHENMFWYRQDPGLGLRLIYFSYDVKMKEKGDIPEGYSVSREKKERFSLILESASTNQTSMYLCASSLDSQETQYFGPGTRLLVL.

The chain links TRBV9 to TRBJ1-1; D possibly corresponds to TRBD1 (5 bases). Germline assignment: CDR1 SGDLS and CDR2 YYNGEE. CDR3 length: 15 amino acids. V was clipped by 0 bases and J by 5 bases, with 14 bases between them. The CDR3 DNA follows: TGTGCCAGCAGCGTAGGGGGGGTGGGAGGAACTGAAGCTTTCTTT. Amino acid sequence: CASSVGGVGGTEAFF.

The V and J genes are TRBV28 and TRBJ2-7, with 8 bases fitting TRBD1. Germline assignment: CDR1 MDHEN and CDR2 SYDVKM. V trimming: 6 bases; J trimming: 6 bases; junction bases outside the gene matches: 4. This CDR3 comprises 12 residues. Written as DNA, the CDR3 is TGTGCCAGCAGCTGGACAGGGTTCGAGCAGTACTTC. Encoded protein: CASSWTGFEQYF. The full variable domain, rest sourced from reference TRBV28 and TRBJ2-7, is DVKVTQSSRYLVKRTGEKVFLECVQDMDHENMFWYRQDPGLGLRLIYFSYDVKMKEKGDIPEGYSVSREKKERFSLILESASTNQTSMYLCASSWTGFEQYFGPGTRLTVT.

This chain connects TRBV5-1 to TRBJ2-1; 7 bases match TRBD2. The V and J ends lost 4 bases and 10 bases, in that order; junction bases with no gene match: 20. The germline CDR1 and CDR2 sequences are SGHRS and YFSETQ. The CDR3 runs to 17 residues. Written as DNA, the CDR3 is TGCGCCAGCAGCGTCACGAAGACTAGCTCCCCCACCCAGGAGCAGTTCTTC. This gives the protein CASSVTKTSSPTQEQFF.

The chain couples TRBV5-1 to TRBJ1-2; no firm D call. Germline CDR1 reads SGHRS; CDR2 reads YFSETQ. V was clipped by 6 bases and J by 1 base, with 22 bases between them. There are 17 residues in the CDR3. CDR3 nucleotide sequence: TGCGCCAGCAACCCCGGAGTTCCGCCGGAACTTAACTATGGCTACACCTTC. The encoded protein is CASNPGVPPELNYGYTF. The full variable domain, its missing parts supplied by reference TRBV5-1 and TRBJ1-2, is KAGVTQTPRYLIKTRGQQVTLSCSPISGHRSVSWYQQTPGQGLQFLFEYFSETQRNKGNFPGRFSGRQFSNSRSEMNVSTLELGDSALYLCASNPGVPPELNYGYTFGSGTRLTVV.

This chain connects TRBV6-1 to TRBJ2-2, with D hard to call. The germline V gene encodes CDR1 MNHNS and CDR2 SASEGT. V lost 6 bases, J lost 3 bases, and 11 bases lay in between. The CDR3 is 14 residues long. CDR3 nucleotides: TGTGCCAGCAGCACCCTAACGGACACCGGGGAGCTGTTTTTT. This sequence encodes CASSTLTDTGELFF.

On this clone itself: This CDR3 is also generated by other DNA sequences in the sample. The chain is built from TRBV5-1 and TRBJ2-1; D perhaps matches TRBD2 (5 bases). V lost 4 bases and J 7 bases, leaving 12 bases between the germline ends. The CDR3 covers 13 residues. Germline V gene sequence: CDR1 SGHRS, CDR2 YFSETQ. The CDR3 sequence is CASSAERGNEQFF. CDR3 nucleotides: TGCGCCAGCAGCGCAGAGCGCGGGAATGAGCAGTTCTTC.

Only one count was recorded for this clone. The chain couples TRBV18 to TRBJ1-5, with 7 bases matching TRBD1. The CDR3 runs to 15 residues. The V gene end was trimmed by 6 bases and the J gene end by 2 bases; junction bases not matched to a gene: 7. CDR1 KGHSH and CDR2 LQKENI come from the germline V gene. CDR3 amino acids: CASSPTGMGNQPQHF. For the CDR3, the DNA is TGTGCCAGCTCCCCGACAGGGATGGGCAATCAGCCCCAGCATTTT.

The chain has TRBV19 and TRBJ1-2, with D unresolved. Trimming stripped 5 bases from V and 7 bases from J, with 14 bases between. The CDR3 runs 13 residues. Germline assignment: CDR1 LNHDA and CDR2 SQIVND (reference sequence). For the CDR3, the DNA is TGTGCCAGTAGTCCATCCAGGTTTGCTGGCTACACCTTC. Encoded protein: CASSPSRFAGYTF.

The chain is built from TRBV7-9 and TRBJ2-1; D is possibly TRBD2 (6 bases). Germline assignment: CDR1 SEHNR and CDR2 FQNEAQ (reference sequence). The CDR3 totals 15 residues. Trimming took 5 bases from V and 8 from J, leaving 19 bases between them. In DNA form, the CDR3 reads TGTGCCAGCAGCCCAAAAAGGACTACATTGGATGAGCAGTTCTTC. It is translated as CASSPKRTTLDEQFF. Combining the CDR3 with reference TRBV7-9 and TRBJ2-1 gives the whole variable domain DTGVSQNPRHKITKRGQNVTFRCDPISEHNRLYWYRQTLGQGPEFLTYFQNEAQLEKSRLLSDRFSAERPKGSFSTLEIQRTEQGDSAMYLCASSPKRTTLDEQFFGPGTRLTVL.

This clone has only one observation. The rearrangement joins TRBV6-6 to TRBJ1-2, with TRBD1 matching over 7 bases. The germline V gene encodes CDR1 MNHNY and CDR2 SVGAGI (reference sequence). CDR3 length: 13 amino acids. J was trimmed by 4 bases and V by 4 bases; bases with no gene match: 3. The CDR3 sequence is CASSFDRVYGYTF. CDR3 nucleotide sequence: TGTGCCAGCAGTTTCGACAGGGTCTATGGCTACACCTTC.

The chain has TRBV28 and TRBJ1-4, with D unresolved. This CDR3 contains 15 residues. The V end lost 3 bases, the J end lost 5 bases, and 13 bases lay between the germline ends. CDR1 is MDHEN and CDR2 is SYDVKM in the germline V gene. The DNA of the CDR3 is TGTGCCAGCAGTTTGGGAGGGTACCCGAATGAAAAACTGTTTTTT. Translated: CASSLGGYPNEKLFF.

This CDR3 is CASSDKSIVGSYEQYF. DNA of the CDR3: TGTGCCAGCAGTGATAAATCTATTGTTGGCTCCTACGAGCAGTACTTC. The rearrangement links TRBV6-4 to TRBJ2-7; D ambiguous. CDR1 is MRHNA, CDR2 SNTAGT, per germline. The CDR3 is made up of 16 amino acids. V lost 3 bases and J 0 bases, leaving 15 bases between the germline ends.

V is TRBV5-6 and J is TRBJ2-7, with TRBD1 matching over 11 bases. V was clipped by 4 bases and J by 4 bases; unmatched bases: 10. There are 16 residues in the CDR3. Germline V gene sequence: CDR1 SGHDT, CDR2 YYEEEE. The CDR3 reads CASSAGQGGLGYEQYF. CDR3 sequence (DNA): TGTGCCAGCAGCGCGGGACAGGGGGGACTCGGGTACGAGCAGTACTTC.

The chain uses TRBV6-6 and TRBJ2-5, with 9 nucleotides matching TRBD1. Trimming took 6 bases from V and 5 from J; bases not matched to a gene: 10. Germline loops: CDR1 MNHNY, CDR2 SVGAGI (reference sequence). This CDR3 contains 15 residues. The CDR3 loop is CASSLDRGARETQYF. The CDR3 DNA follows: TGTGCCAGCAGCCTCGACAGGGGGGCTCGGGAGACCCAGTACTTC.

V and J are TRBV7-9 and TRBJ2-1; 12 bases are a match to TRBD2. Looked up from germline, CDR1 is SEHNR and CDR2 is FQNEAQ (reference sequence). The CDR3 is 15 residues long. V shed 5 bases, J shed 3 bases, and the junction held 2 bases outside the gene matches. CDR3 region: CASSPLAGGYNEQFF. Here the CDR3 DNA reads TGTGCCAGCAGCCCACTAGCGGGGGGCTACAATGAGCAGTTCTTC.

This clone is a singleton in its sample. This chain joins TRBV7-6 and TRBJ2-2; D is undetermined. There are 12 residues in the CDR3. V lost 7 bases to trimming and J lost 6 bases, with 9 bases between them. CDR1 and CDR2 from the germline V gene are SGHVS and FNYEAQ. CDR3: CASKSEAGELFF. CDR3 nucleotides: TGTGCCAGCAAGTCTGAGGCCGGGGAGCTGTTTTTT.

The rearrangement links TRBV13 to TRBJ2-3; a possible D gene is TRBD2 (5 bases). The germline gives CDR1 PRHDT, CDR2 FYEKMQ (reference sequence). The CDR3 contains 16 residues. V was cut by 3 bases and J by 1 base, with 14 bases left in between. CDR3 nucleotides: TGTGCCAGCAGCTTCCCGAGGGCGCAGGGCACAGATACGCAGTATTTT. Its protein is CASSFPRAQGTDTQYF.

Relative to its sample, this clone is medium-sized (0.01 to 0.1%). This chain uses TRBV6-4 with TRBJ2-1, with 9 bases that match TRBD2. V shed 3 bases and J 8 bases; nucleotides not matched to a gene: 5. CDR3 length: 14 amino acids. CDR1 is MRHNA, CDR2 SNTAGT, per germline. The CDR3 reads CASSEKTSGDEQFF. The DNA for the CDR3 is TGTGCCAGCAGTGAAAAGACTAGCGGCGATGAGCAGTTCTTC.

The chain recombines TRBV19 with TRBJ2-6; maybe TRBD1 (6 bases). The V end lost 7 bases, the J end lost 2 bases, and 6 bases lay between the germline ends. This CDR3 spans 13 amino acids. Germline loops: CDR1 LNHDA, CDR2 SQIVND (reference sequence). DNA of the CDR3: TGTGCCAGTAAGGGGGCTGGGGCCAACGTCCTGACTTTC. Residues: CASKGAGANVLTF.

This clone was seen a single time. The chain links TRBV9 to TRBJ2-2; TRBD1 matches 11 bases. There are 15 residues in the CDR3. With V trimmed by 7 bases and J by 5 bases, 7 bases remained unmatched. Germline loops: CDR1 SGDLS, CDR2 YYNGEE. The CDR3 reads CASSSGTGGTGELFF. The CDR3 DNA is TGTGCCAGCTCTTCCGGGACAGGGGGAACCGGGGAGCTGTTTTTT.